One and the same sample provided the 31 T cell receptor beta chains below, sequenced in a study of cytotoxic CD8 clonotypes in ibrutinib-treated CLL. TCRdb's copy holds only in-frame clones and misses some; the assay was immunoSEQ multiplex PCR. The table lists 75,000 to 90,000 clones, around four fifths of them singletons. Here the sequenced sample was PBMCs, taken after 24 months of ibrutinib treatment. Source of these receptors: a human donor with chronic lymphocytic leukemia.

In nucleotides, the CDR3 is TGTGCCAGCAGCGCCCGGACAGGGGGGACTGAAGCTTTCTTT. It specifies CASSARTGGTEAFF. The genes are TRBV7-6 and TRBJ1-1; 10 bases line up with TRBD1. The length of the CDR3 is 14 residues. Germline V gene sequence: CDR1 SGHVS, CDR2 FNYEAQ. Losses at the gene ends were 5 bases for V and 5 bases for J; bases not matched to a gene: 5.

This chain joins TRBV28 and TRBJ2-2; tentatively, D is TRBD2 (6 bases). Looked up from germline, CDR1 is MDHEN and CDR2 is SYDVKM. The length of the CDR3 is 13 residues. V gave up 5 bases and J gave up 8 bases, with 12 bases separating them. The CDR3, as DNA: TGTGCCAGCAGTCGGGACTTCATAGGGGAGCTGTTTTTT. The encoded protein is CASSRDFIGELFF.

This rearrangement joins TRBV27 to TRBJ2-5; D is perhaps TRBD1 (6 bases). Germline V CDR1 and CDR2: MNHEY, SMNVEV (reference sequence). The CDR3 contains 16 residues. The V end lost 0 bases, the J end lost 1 base, and 12 bases lay between the germline ends. Here the CDR3 DNA reads TGTGCCAGCAGTTTATCGTTTGGACAGTCCCAAGAGACCCAGTACTTC. The encoded protein is CASSLSFGQSQETQYF.

The rearrangement links TRBV28 to TRBJ1-1; D gene unclear. The CDR3 length is 11 residues. V lost 6 bases, J lost 7 bases, and 9 bases lay in between. The germline V gene has CDR1 MDHEN and CDR2 SYDVKM. CDR3 loop: CASRTGFEAFF. The CDR3 bases are TGTGCCAGCAGAACCGGATTTGAAGCTTTCTTT.

The V call is TRBV7-9, the J call TRBJ2-1, with D possibly being TRBD1 (6 bases). Germline CDR1 SEHNR, CDR2 FQNEAQ (reference sequence). CDR3 length equals 15 residues. Trimming took off 6 bases at V and 0 bases at J, with 12 bases between the two ends. Here the CDR3 DNA reads TGTGCCAGCAGTTTAAGGGGGAGCTCCTACAATGAGCAGTTCTTC. It codes for CASSLRGSSYNEQFF. Based on the CDR3 plus reference TRBV7-9 and TRBJ2-1, the full variable domain is DTGVSQNPRHKITKRGQNVTFRCDPISEHNRLYWYRQTLGQGPEFLTYFQNEAQLEKSRLLSDRFSAERPKGSFSTLEIQRTEQGDSAMYLCASSLRGSSYNEQFFGPGTRLTVL.

The chain employs TRBV9 and TRBJ2-1; perhaps TRBD2 as D (5 bases). The CDR3 extends over 12 amino acids. Trimming shortened V by 3 bases and J by 9 bases, and 10 bases separated the two germline ends. CDR1 SGDLS and CDR2 YYNGEE come from the germline V gene. The CDR3 nucleotides are TGTGCCAGCAGCGCCGGCCGGGGTGAGCAGTTCTTC. Translation: CASSAGRGEQFF.

V gene TRBV7-2 combines with J gene TRBJ2-1; 16 bases match TRBD2. This CDR3 comprises 17 residues. With 5 bases clipped from V and 2 bases from J, the junction kept 3 bases outside the gene matches. CDR1 and CDR2 from the germline V gene are SGHTA and FQGNSA. CDR3 nucleotides: TGTGCCAGCAGCAAGGGACTAGCGGGAGGGACCTACAATGAGCAGTTCTTC. Amino acid sequence: CASSKGLAGGTYNEQFF.

The CDR3 DNA is TGTGCCAGCACCCGGACCAACACCGGGGAGCTGTTTTTT. Translating it yields CASTRTNTGELFF. V is TRBV27 and J is TRBJ2-2; D gene uncertain. The CDR3 consists of 13 residues. Germline CDR1 and CDR2: MNHEY and SMNVEV (reference sequence). V was shortened by 7 bases and J by 2 bases, with 8 bases between the two germline ends.

This chain joins TRBV7-9 and TRBJ2-7; D unclear. CDR1 is SEHNR, CDR2 FQNEAQ, per germline (reference sequence). The germline V and J ends were trimmed by 2 bases and 5 bases, with 7 bases remaining between them. There are 12 residues in the CDR3. The CDR3 loop is CASSLTPNEQYF. The CDR3 bases are TGTGCCAGCAGCTTAACCCCCAACGAGCAGTACTTC.

About this clone: One end of the junction is discordant with germline, which a read error may explain. The chain links TRBV7-7 to TRBJ1-4; D is possibly TRBD1 (5 bases). Germline V CDR1 and CDR2: SSHAT, FNYEAQ (reference sequence). The CDR3 loop spans 15 amino acids. DNA for the CDR3: TGTGCTAGCAGCTTAGGAGCAGGGTTAAATGAAAAACTGTTTTTT. It is translated as CASSLGAGLNEKLFF.

V usage is TRBV7-3 and J usage is TRBJ2-3; D gene unclear. CDR1 is SGHTA and CDR2 is FQGTGA in the germline V gene. The CDR3 is 12 residues long. Trimming took off 0 bases at V and 5 bases at J, with 3 bases between the two ends. The CDR3 is CASSLTGDTQYF. DNA of the CDR3: TGTGCCAGCAGCTTAACTGGAGATACGCAGTATTTT.

This chain uses TRBV11-2 with TRBJ2-2; D is perhaps TRBD1 or TRBD2 (5 bases each). The V end was cut by 4 bases, the J end by 4 bases, with 13 bases between. Germline V gene lookup returns CDR1 SGHAT and CDR2 FQNNGV. There are 15 residues in the CDR3. In nucleotides, the CDR3 is TGTGCCAGCAGCTCTCGACTAAGGGGCACCGGGGAGCTGTTTTTT. Its protein product is CASSSRLRGTGELFF.

The chain joins TRBV28 to TRBJ1-2; 10 bases line up with TRBD1. The germline V gene encodes CDR1 MDHEN and CDR2 SYDVKM. CDR3 size: 14 residues. Trimming cost V 6 bases and J 4 bases; bases outside gene matches: 5. CDR3 DNA sequence: TGTGCCAGCAGACGGACAGGGGGTTTCTATGGCTACACCTTC. Translation: CASRRTGGFYGYTF.

The chain joins TRBV7-2 to TRBJ1-1; D is possibly TRBD1 (5 bases). The CDR3 has 14 amino acids. Looked up from germline, CDR1 is SGHTA and CDR2 is FQGNSA. The germline V and J ends were trimmed by 1 base and 4 bases, with 10 bases remaining between them. CDR3 in amino acids: CASSLGVGATEAFF. In nucleotides, the CDR3 is TGTGCCAGCAGCTTAGGGGTTGGGGCCACTGAAGCTTTCTTT.

This chain connects TRBV7-2 to TRBJ1-2, with 9 bases lining up with TRBD1. Germline V lookup: CDR1 SGHTA, CDR2 FQGNSA. The trim removed 2 bases at V and 7 bases at J, leaving 8 bases unmatched. The CDR3 totals 15 residues. CDR3 residues: CASSLSPGQGLGYTF. In DNA, the CDR3 is TGTGCCAGCAGCTTAAGCCCCGGACAGGGGCTTGGCTACACCTTC.

CDR3 sequence reads: CSVVGTGGNYEQYF. DNA of the CDR3: TGCAGCGTTGTAGGGACAGGGGGCAACTACGAGCAGTACTTC. The J gene is TRBJ2-7, the V gene TRBV29-1; TRBD1 aligns across 12 bases. The V gene end was trimmed by 4 bases and the J gene end by 3 bases; junction bases not matched to a gene: 4. CDR1 and CDR2 from the germline V gene are SQVTM and ANQGSEA. This CDR3 has 14 residues.

This clone was picked up a small number of times. V usage is TRBV11-3 and J usage is TRBJ2-5, with unresolved D. V dropped 1 base and J dropped 2 bases, with 11 bases sitting between them. The CDR3 has 15 residues. CDR1 is SGHNT, CDR2 YENEEA, per germline. CDR3: CASSLAGGRQETQYF. Written as DNA, the CDR3 is TGTGCCAGCAGCTTAGCCGGTGGTAGACAAGAGACCCAGTACTTC.

This clone was counted between two and nine times. V is TRBV2 and J is TRBJ1-5; D is uncertain. Germline assignment: CDR1 SNHLY and CDR2 FYNNEI. Between the trimmed V and J ends, which lost 8 bases and 0 bases, there was a span of 14 bases. The CDR3 spans 15 residues. CDR3 region: CASGEGSYSNQPQHF. The CDR3 DNA sequence: TGTGCCAGCGGCGAAGGGTCTTATAGCAATCAGCCCCAGCATTTT.

V gene TRBV18 combines with J gene TRBJ2-4, with D unresolved. Between the trimmed V and J ends, which lost 2 bases and 0 bases, there was a span of 8 bases. Germline CDR1 and CDR2: KGHSH and LQKENI. The CDR3 has 15 residues. As DNA, the CDR3 is TGTGCCAGCTCACCAGGCGACGGAGCCAAAAACATTCAGTACTTC. Translated, it gives CASSPGDGAKNIQYF.

The chain is built from TRBV7-3 and TRBJ2-3, with D unresolved. The CDR3 extends over 15 amino acids. Germline-derived CDR1 and CDR2 are SGHTA and FQGTGA. V shed 2 bases and J shed 5 bases, with 14 bases lying between them. The CDR3 DNA is TGTGCCAGCAGCTTAGCCCCTAACGGGCAAGATACGCAGTATTTT. Its protein is CASSLAPNGQDTQYF.

V gene TRBV28 combines with J gene TRBJ1-2, with 7 bases fitting TRBD1. The CDR3 is 16 residues long. In germline, CDR1 is MDHEN, CDR2 SYDVKM. J was trimmed by 2 bases and V by 7 bases; bases with no gene match: 13. This CDR3 is CASTPLQGTQNYGYTF. The CDR3 DNA follows: TGTGCCAGCACCCCATTACAGGGGACCCAGAACTATGGCTACACCTTC.

The rearrangement uses TRBV19 and TRBJ2-4; possibly TRBD1 for D (5 bases). Between the trimmed V and J ends, which lost 3 bases and 8 bases, there was a span of 5 bases. CDR1 is LNHDA and CDR2 is SQIVND in the germline V gene (reference sequence). CDR3 length: 11 amino acids. This CDR3 reads CASSMGHIQYF. For the CDR3, the DNA is TGTGCCAGTAGTATGGGGCACATTCAGTACTTC.

V gene TRBV7-6 combines with J gene TRBJ2-3; D is perhaps TRBD2 (5 bases). The germline V and J ends were trimmed by 1 base and 9 bases, with 14 bases remaining between them. The CDR3 totals 14 residues. Germline V gene lookup returns CDR1 SGHVS and CDR2 FNYEAQ. The CDR3 DNA follows: TGTGCCAGCAGCTTAGATCCCGCGGGCGCAACGCAGTATTTT. It is translated as CASSLDPAGATQYF.

J is TRBJ2-1 and V is TRBV29-1; 15 nucleotides align to TRBD2. Trimming at V came to 6 bases and at J to 0 bases, leaving 12 bases not matched to a gene. Germline V gives CDR1 SQVTM, CDR2 ANQGSEA. The CDR3 is 19 amino acids. The chain's CDR3 is CSVVGTSGRHHSSYNEQFF. The CDR3 coding sequence is TGCAGCGTAGTTGGGACTAGCGGGAGGCACCATAGCTCCTACAATGAGCAGTTCTTC.

The V call is TRBV6-1, the J call TRBJ2-7; maybe TRBD2 (5 bases). The CDR3 is 13 residues long. Germline CDR1 reads MNHNS; CDR2 reads SASEGT. The V and J ends lost 8 bases and 2 bases respectively, with 13 bases between them. The CDR3 region is CASHSGFTYEQYF. For the CDR3, the DNA is TGTGCCAGCCACAGCGGATTTACCTACGAGCAGTACTTC.

This clone has only a few counts. The V call is TRBV6-1, the J call TRBJ2-2; D remains unclear. The CDR3 consists of 12 residues. Between the trimmed V and J ends, which lost 5 bases and 5 bases, there was a span of 6 bases. Looked up from germline, CDR1 is MNHNS and CDR2 is SASEGT. In nucleotides, the CDR3 is TGTGCCAGCAGTACAGTTACCGGGGAGCTGTTTTTT. The encoded protein is CASSTVTGELFF.

The genes are TRBV15 and TRBJ2-7; D is perhaps TRBD1 (5 bases). This CDR3 is 14 amino acids long. Trimming removed 3 bases at V and 2 bases at J, with 11 bases between. CDR1 is LNHNV and CDR2 is YYDKDF in the germline V gene (reference sequence). CDR3 bases: TGTGCCACCAGCAGCTTGGACACCCCCTACGAGCAGTACTTC. Its protein product is CATSSLDTPYEQYF.

The chain links TRBV27 to TRBJ1-2; D gene uncertain. Looked up from germline, CDR1 is MNHEY and CDR2 is SMNVEV (reference sequence). This CDR3 is 13 amino acids long. The V end was cut by 2 bases, the J end by 2 bases, with 6 bases between. Written as DNA, the CDR3 is TGTGCCAGCAGTTTAGGACGGAACTATGGCTACACCTTC. It yields the protein CASSLGRNYGYTF.

In this sample, this clone turned up a few times. J is TRBJ1-1 and V is TRBV2, with D uncertain. Germline V gene data show CDR1 as SNHLY and CDR2 as FYNNEI. Trimming stripped 3 bases from V and 7 bases from J, with 9 bases between. This CDR3 region has 12 residues. The CDR3 nucleotides are TGTGCCAGCAGTGAGTCGTGGGGTGAAGCTTTCTTT. Translated, it gives CASSESWGEAFF. The whole variable domain, remainder taken from reference TRBV2 and TRBJ1-1, is EPEVTQTPSHQVTQMGQEVILRCVPISNHLYFYWYRQILGQKVEFLVSFYNNEISEKSEIFDDQFSVERPDGSNFTLKIRSTKLEDSAMYFCASSESWGEAFFGQGTRLTVV.

The CDR3, as DNA: TGTGCCAGCAGGCGGACCATGACAAGGAACCACCTTGAAGCTTTCTTT. Protein product: CASRRTMTRNHLEAFF. The gene calls are TRBV28 and TRBJ1-1, with no clear D. From germline, CDR1 is MDHEN and CDR2 SYDVKM. V was pared by 6 bases and J by 7 bases, with 24 bases between. The CDR3 contains 16 residues.

This clone appeared a few times. The chain couples TRBV7-6 to TRBJ1-5; 7 bases align to TRBD1. After removal of 3 bases from V and 6 bases from J, the junction contained 11 bases not matched to a gene. CDR1 and CDR2 (germline): SGHVS, FNYEAQ. The CDR3 totals 16 residues. The CDR3 protein is CASSFPSDRPLQPQHF. In DNA form, the CDR3 reads TGTGCCAGCAGCTTCCCCTCGGACAGGCCCCTTCAGCCCCAGCATTTT.